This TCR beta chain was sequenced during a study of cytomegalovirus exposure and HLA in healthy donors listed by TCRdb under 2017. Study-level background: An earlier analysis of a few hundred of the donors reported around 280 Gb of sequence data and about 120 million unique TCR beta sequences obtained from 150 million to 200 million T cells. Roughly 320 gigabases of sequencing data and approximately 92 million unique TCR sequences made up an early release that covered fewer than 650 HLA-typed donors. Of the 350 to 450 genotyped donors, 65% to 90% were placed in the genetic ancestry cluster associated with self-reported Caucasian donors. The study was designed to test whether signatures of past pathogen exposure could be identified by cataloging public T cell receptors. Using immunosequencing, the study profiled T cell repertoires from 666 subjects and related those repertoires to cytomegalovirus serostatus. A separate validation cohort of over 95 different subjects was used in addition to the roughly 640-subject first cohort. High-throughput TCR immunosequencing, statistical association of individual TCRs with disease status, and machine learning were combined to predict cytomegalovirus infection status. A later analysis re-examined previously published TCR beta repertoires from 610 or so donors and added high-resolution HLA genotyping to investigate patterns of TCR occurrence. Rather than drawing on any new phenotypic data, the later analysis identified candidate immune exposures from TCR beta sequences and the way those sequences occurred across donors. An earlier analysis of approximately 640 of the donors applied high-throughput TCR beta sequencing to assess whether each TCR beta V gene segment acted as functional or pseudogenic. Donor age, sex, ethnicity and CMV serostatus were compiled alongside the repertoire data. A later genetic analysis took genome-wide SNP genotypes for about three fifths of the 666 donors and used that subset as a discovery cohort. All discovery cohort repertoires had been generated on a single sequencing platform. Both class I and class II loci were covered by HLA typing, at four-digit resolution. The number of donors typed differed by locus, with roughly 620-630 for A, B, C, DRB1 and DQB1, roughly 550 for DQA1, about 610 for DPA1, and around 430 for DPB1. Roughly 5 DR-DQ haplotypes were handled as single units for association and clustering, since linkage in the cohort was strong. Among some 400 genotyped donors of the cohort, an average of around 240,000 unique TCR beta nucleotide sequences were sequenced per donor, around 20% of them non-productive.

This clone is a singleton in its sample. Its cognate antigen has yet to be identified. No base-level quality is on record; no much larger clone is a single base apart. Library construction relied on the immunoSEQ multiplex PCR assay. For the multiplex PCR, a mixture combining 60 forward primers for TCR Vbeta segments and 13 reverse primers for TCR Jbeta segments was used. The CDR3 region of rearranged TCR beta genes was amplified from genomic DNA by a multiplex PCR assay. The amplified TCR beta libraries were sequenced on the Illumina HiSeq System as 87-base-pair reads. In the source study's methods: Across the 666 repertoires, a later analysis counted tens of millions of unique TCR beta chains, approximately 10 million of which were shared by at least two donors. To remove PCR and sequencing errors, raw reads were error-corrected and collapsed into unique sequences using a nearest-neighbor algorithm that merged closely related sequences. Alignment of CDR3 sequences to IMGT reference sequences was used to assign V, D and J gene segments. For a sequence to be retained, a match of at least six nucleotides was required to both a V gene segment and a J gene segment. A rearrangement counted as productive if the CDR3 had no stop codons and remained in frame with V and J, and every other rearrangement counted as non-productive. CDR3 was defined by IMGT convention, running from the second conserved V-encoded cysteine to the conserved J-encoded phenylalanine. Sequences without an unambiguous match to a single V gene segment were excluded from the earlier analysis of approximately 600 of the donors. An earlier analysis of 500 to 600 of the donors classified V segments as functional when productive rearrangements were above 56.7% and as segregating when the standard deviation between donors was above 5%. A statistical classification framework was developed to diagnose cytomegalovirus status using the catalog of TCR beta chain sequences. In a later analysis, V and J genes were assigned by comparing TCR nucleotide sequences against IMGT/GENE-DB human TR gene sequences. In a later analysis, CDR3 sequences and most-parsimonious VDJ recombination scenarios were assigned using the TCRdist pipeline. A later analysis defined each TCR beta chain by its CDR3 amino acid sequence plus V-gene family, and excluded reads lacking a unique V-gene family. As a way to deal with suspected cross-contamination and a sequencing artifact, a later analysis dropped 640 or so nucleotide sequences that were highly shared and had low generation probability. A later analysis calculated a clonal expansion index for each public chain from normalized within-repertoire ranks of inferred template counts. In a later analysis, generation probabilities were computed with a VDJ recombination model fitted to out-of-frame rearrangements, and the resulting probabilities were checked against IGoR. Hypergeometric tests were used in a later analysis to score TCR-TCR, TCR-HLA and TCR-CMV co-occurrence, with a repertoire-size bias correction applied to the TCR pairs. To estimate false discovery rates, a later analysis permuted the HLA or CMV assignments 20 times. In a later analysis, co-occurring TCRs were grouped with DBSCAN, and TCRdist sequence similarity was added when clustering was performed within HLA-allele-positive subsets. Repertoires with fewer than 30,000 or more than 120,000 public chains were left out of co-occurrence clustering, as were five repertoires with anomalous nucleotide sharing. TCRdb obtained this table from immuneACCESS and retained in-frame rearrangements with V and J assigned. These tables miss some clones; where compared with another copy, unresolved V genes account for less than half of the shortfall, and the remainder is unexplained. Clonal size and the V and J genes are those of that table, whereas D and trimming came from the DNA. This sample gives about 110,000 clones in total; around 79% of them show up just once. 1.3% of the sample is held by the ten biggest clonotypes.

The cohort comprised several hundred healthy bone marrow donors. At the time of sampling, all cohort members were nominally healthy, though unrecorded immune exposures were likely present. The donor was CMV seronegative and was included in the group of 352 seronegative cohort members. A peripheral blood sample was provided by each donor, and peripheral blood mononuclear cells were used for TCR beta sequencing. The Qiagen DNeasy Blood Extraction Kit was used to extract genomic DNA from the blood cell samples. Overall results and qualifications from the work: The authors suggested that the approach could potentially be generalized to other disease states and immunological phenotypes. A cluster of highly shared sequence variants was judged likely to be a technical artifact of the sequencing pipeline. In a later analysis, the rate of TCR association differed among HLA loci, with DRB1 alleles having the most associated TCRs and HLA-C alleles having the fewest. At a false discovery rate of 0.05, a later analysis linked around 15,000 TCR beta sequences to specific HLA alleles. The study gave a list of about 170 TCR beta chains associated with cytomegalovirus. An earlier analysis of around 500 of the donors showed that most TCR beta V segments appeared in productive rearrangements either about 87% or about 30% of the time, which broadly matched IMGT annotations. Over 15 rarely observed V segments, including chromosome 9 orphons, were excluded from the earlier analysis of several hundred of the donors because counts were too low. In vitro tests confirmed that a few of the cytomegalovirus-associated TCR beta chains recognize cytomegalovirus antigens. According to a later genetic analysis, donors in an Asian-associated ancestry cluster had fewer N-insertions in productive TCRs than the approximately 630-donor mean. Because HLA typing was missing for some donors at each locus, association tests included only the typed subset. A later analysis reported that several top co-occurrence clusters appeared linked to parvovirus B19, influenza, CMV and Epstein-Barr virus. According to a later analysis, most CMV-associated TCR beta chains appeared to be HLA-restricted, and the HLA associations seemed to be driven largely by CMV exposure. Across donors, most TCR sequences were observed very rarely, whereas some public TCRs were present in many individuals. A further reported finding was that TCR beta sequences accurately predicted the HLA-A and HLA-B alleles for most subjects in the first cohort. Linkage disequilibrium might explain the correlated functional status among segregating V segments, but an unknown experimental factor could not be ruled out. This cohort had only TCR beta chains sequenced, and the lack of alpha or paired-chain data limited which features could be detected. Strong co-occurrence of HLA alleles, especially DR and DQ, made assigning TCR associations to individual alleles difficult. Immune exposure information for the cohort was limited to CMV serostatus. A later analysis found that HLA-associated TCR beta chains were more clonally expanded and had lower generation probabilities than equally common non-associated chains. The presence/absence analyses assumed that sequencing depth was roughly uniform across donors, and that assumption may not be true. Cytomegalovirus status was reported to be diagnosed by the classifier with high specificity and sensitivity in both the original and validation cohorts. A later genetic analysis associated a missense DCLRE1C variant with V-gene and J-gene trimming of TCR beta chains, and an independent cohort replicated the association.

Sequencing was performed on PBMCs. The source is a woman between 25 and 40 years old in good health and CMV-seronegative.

The CDR3 sequence is CASKDNSRSQPQHF. The bases are TGTGCCAGCAAGGATAACAGTCGTTCCCAGCCCCAGCATTTT. This sequence uses TRBV6-1 and TRBJ1-5, with an unclear D gene assignment. Spanning cysteine to phenylalanine, the CDR3 consists of 14 amino acids. Just the 42-base CDR3 DNA is kept, in frame starting at base 1. Trimming at the junction amounts to 7 bases on V and 7 bases on J, and the germline ends lie 17 bases apart. CDR1 is given as MNHNS and CDR2 as SASEGT, both from the germline V gene.